This T cell receptor beta chain is drawn from a study of T cell clonotyping in hematopoietic cell transplantation. Notes on the study in general: Without cell sorting, CD4 versus CD8 contributions remain unresolved.

Profiling relied on immunoSEQ multiplex PCR, and the TCRdb table lists in-frame clones only, not all of them. Here the sample spans approximately 9,000 clones, roughly 87% being singletons. Points on this clone: Its antigen is not known.

Trimming left V 4 bases short and J 0 bases short, with 17 bases between. Germline CDR1 SGDLS, CDR2 YYNGEE. The CDR3 length is 17 residues. Time point indicated: recipient sample about 28 days before transplant, after cytoreduction. The sample was peripheral blood mononuclear cells, taken before stem cell transplant. The rearrangement uses TRBV9 and TRBJ2-1; D may be TRBD2 (6 bases). The sequence was collected from an older woman with acute myeloid leukemia. Some clones in this sample may be carry-over from other donors' samples. CDR3 coding DNA: TGTGCCAGCAGCACCGAAGGGGAGCGGGCCTCCTACAATGAGCAGTTCTTC. It is translated as CASSTEGERASYNEQFF.